One and the same sample provided the 25 T cell receptor beta chains below, sequenced in a study of cytomegalovirus exposure and HLA in healthy donors. Primers for the PCR totalled 60 Vbeta and 13 Jbeta. Some clones are missing from TCRdb's copy, which holds only in-frame ones; the method was immunoSEQ multiplex PCR. The sample holds 250,000 to 350,000 clones; about 66% are singletons and the top ten take approximately 2.1%. Material: PBMCs. These receptors were obtained from a female donor in good health and CMV-seronegative.

This clone was seen only a few times. V gene TRBV18 combines with J gene TRBJ1-4; no clear D gene. The germline CDR1 and CDR2 sequences are KGHSH and LQKENI. Trimming pared 3 bases from V and 8 bases from J, leaving 10 bases between. This CDR3 region has 13 residues. The chain's CDR3 is CASSPTAAEKLFF. DNA for the CDR3: TGTGCCAGCTCACCTACCGCCGCGGAAAAACTGTTTTTT.

This clone was seen a few times. The V call is TRBV6-1, the J call TRBJ2-7; TRBD1 is a possible D gene (6 bases). The germline V and J ends were trimmed by 1 base and 3 bases, with 10 bases remaining between them. CDR1 and CDR2 (germline): MNHNS, SASEGT. This CDR3 is built from 14 residues. The CDR3 bases are TGTGCCAGCAGTGAAGTGGGGGCGGGCTACGAGCAGTACTTC. This sequence encodes CASSEVGAGYEQYF.

J is TRBJ2-7 and V is TRBV14; tentative D call: TRBD1 (7 bases). V was clipped by 0 bases and J by 4 bases, with 13 bases between them. In germline, CDR1 is SGHDN, CDR2 FVKESK. The CDR3 contains 15 residues. CDR3 sequence (DNA): TGTGCCAGCAGCCAAGATTTGCGGGACAGTTACGAGCAGTACTTC. It is translated as CASSQDLRDSYEQYF. The variable domain in full, completed from reference TRBV14 and TRBJ2-7, reads EAGVTQFPSHSVIEKGQTVTLRCDPISGHDNLYWYRRVMGKEIKFLLHFVKESKQDESGMPNNRFLAERTGGTYSTLKVQPAELEDSGVYFCASSQDLRDSYEQYFGPGTRLTVT.

The rearrangement joins TRBV11-3 to TRBJ1-4, with D possibly being TRBD1 (5 bases). V lost 5 bases, J lost 8 bases, and 18 bases lay in between. The CDR3 spans 15 residues. Germline loops: CDR1 SGHNT, CDR2 YENEEA. CDR3 nucleotides: TGTGCCAGCAGCCCCCTGGGCAGGGTGCGAGAAAAACTGTTTTTT. Amino acid sequence: CASSPLGRVREKLFF.

This clone turned up a few times. The rearrangement joins TRBV11-2 to TRBJ1-1; 8 bases match TRBD1. Germline loops: CDR1 SGHAT, CDR2 FQNNGV. Losses at the gene ends were 3 bases for V and 4 bases for J; bases not matched to a gene: 16. The CDR3 contains 18 residues. DNA for the CDR3: TGTGCCAGCAGCTTGTTGACGGGACAGGTCCCTAGGCGCACTGAAGCTTTCTTT. Translated, it gives CASSLLTGQVPRRTEAFF.

This clone was seen only a few times. V and J are TRBV10-3 and TRBJ2-7, with 8 bases matching TRBD2. The CDR3 covers 12 residues. Losses at the gene ends were 8 bases for V and 2 bases for J; bases not matched to a gene: 2. Germline loops: CDR1 ENHRY, CDR2 SYGVKD. Here the CDR3 DNA reads TGTGCCATCGGAGCGGGAGCCTACGAGCAGTACTTC. It translates to CAIGAGAYEQYF.

The chain is built from TRBV2 and TRBJ1-4; D is perhaps TRBD1 (6 bases). V lost 5 bases and J 2 bases, leaving 12 bases between the germline ends. CDR1 and CDR2 (germline): SNHLY, FYNNEI. The CDR3 spans 15 residues. The CDR3 nucleotides read TGTGCCAGCAGTCTGGCAACAGGGACTAATGAAAAACTGTTTTTT. Translating it yields CASSLATGTNEKLFF. Together with reference TRBV2 and TRBJ1-4, the CDR3 gives the full variable domain: EPEVTQTPSHQVTQMGQEVILRCVPISNHLYFYWYRQILGQKVEFLVSFYNNEISEKSEIFDDQFSVERPDGSNFTLKIRSTKLEDSAMYFCASSLATGTNEKLFFGSGTQLSVL.

The chain carries TRBV18 and TRBJ1-2, with a tentative D call TRBD1 (6 bases). CDR3 size: 14 residues. V was trimmed by 5 bases and J by 6 bases, leaving 16 bases between them. The germline CDR1 and CDR2 sequences are KGHSH and LQKENI. CDR3 loop: CASSSLRGGDGYTF. In DNA, the CDR3 is TGTGCCAGCTCATCACTACGGGGGGGCGATGGCTACACCTTC.

This clone appeared a few times. Other nucleotide sequences from this sample produce the same CDR3. V is TRBV11-3 and J is TRBJ2-6; possible D gene TRBD1, 6 bases. The CDR3 covers 16 residues. V dropped 5 bases and J dropped 0 bases, with 11 bases sitting between them. Germline CDR1 is SGHNT and CDR2 is YENEEA. For the CDR3, the DNA is TGTGCCAGCAGCATCACAGGGTCCTCTGGGGCCAACGTCCTGACTTTC. Translation: CASSITGSSGANVLTF.

This rearrangement joins TRBV5-1 to TRBJ1-3; D gene ambiguous. Germline loops: CDR1 SGHRS, CDR2 YFSETQ. The CDR3 spans 14 residues. Deletions cut 0 bases from V and 4 bases from J, with 8 bases between. The CDR3 DNA reads as TGCGCCAGCAGCTTGGGAGGGCTCGGAAACACCATATATTTT. It yields the protein CASSLGGLGNTIYF. The full variable domain, its missing parts supplied by reference TRBV5-1 and TRBJ1-3, is KAGVTQTPRYLIKTRGQQVTLSCSPISGHRSVSWYQQTPGQGLQFLFEYFSETQRNKGNFPGRFSGRQFSNSRSEMNVSTLELGDSALYLCASSLGGLGNTIYFGEGSWLTVV.

The CDR3 nucleotides are TGTGCCAGCAGCTTAGGAGCGGATACGCAGTATTTT. It encodes CASSLGADTQYF. V gene TRBV7-2 combines with J gene TRBJ2-3, with unresolved D. This CDR3 contains 12 residues. V lost 1 base to trimming and J lost 6 bases, with 5 bases between them. The germline gives CDR1 SGHTA, CDR2 FQGNSA.

The J gene is TRBJ1-2, the V gene TRBV30; TRBD1 matches 9 bases. Losses at the gene ends were 5 bases for V and 7 bases for J; bases not matched to a gene: 2. CDR3 size: 11 residues. CDR1 is GTSNPN, CDR2 SVGIG, per germline (reference sequence). This chain's CDR3 is CAWGTGLGYTF. In nucleotides, the CDR3 is TGTGCCTGGGGGACAGGGCTTGGCTACACCTTC.

The chain carries TRBV5-8 and TRBJ2-2; D may be TRBD1 (5 bases). This CDR3 has 15 amino acids. CDR1 and CDR2 (germline): SGHTS, YDEGEE. V gave up 1 base and J gave up 4 bases, with 11 bases separating them. CDR3 residues: CASSLRDRFTGELFF. The CDR3 DNA follows: TGTGCCAGCAGCTTGAGAGACAGATTCACCGGGGAGCTGTTTTTT.

CDR3 sequence: CASHGAGYPYEQYF. The CDR3 DNA reads as TGTGCCAGCCATGGGGCAGGGTACCCCTACGAGCAGTACTTC. This sequence joins TRBV25-1 and TRBJ2-7; D perhaps matches TRBD1 (5 bases). There are 14 residues in the CDR3. Germline V gene data show CDR1 as MGHDK and CDR2 as SYGVNS. Trimming removed 8 bases from V and 2 bases from J, with 16 bases in between.

The chain has TRBV7-8 and TRBJ2-7; TRBD2 matches 8 bases. CDR3 length equals 14 residues. After removal of 4 bases from V and 3 bases from J, the junction contained 5 bases not matched to a gene. Germline V gives CDR1 SGHVS, CDR2 FQNEAQ. The CDR3 reads CASSSFGTSYEQYF. The CDR3 bases are TGTGCCAGCAGCTCATTTGGGACTAGCTACGAGCAGTACTTC. Variable domain in full (rest from reference TRBV7-8 and TRBJ2-7): GAGVSQSPRYKVAKRGQDVALRCDPISGHVSLFWYQQALGQGPEFLTYFQNEAQLDKSGLPSDRFFAERPEGSVSTLKIQRTQQEDSAVYLCASSSFGTSYEQYFGPGTRLTVT.

This clone was picked up a small number of times. The J gene is TRBJ2-5, the V gene TRBV6-1, with no clear D. V dropped 4 bases and J dropped 7 bases, with 4 bases sitting between them. The length of the CDR3 is 10 residues. Germline loops: CDR1 MNHNS, CDR2 SASEGT. DNA for the CDR3: TGTGCCAGCAGTGTGGCGACCCAGTACTTC. This encodes CASSVATQYF.

The rearrangement joins TRBV28 to TRBJ1-3, with D hard to call. CDR3 length: 14 residues. Germline-derived CDR1 and CDR2 are MDHEN and SYDVKM. Trimming stripped 5 bases from V and 0 bases from J, with 8 bases between. The CDR3 loop reads CASSPLSSGNTIYF. The CDR3 nucleotides read TGTGCCAGCAGTCCCCTAAGCTCTGGAAACACCATATATTTT.

V usage is TRBV19 and J usage is TRBJ1-4, with TRBD1 as a possible D gene (5 bases). This CDR3 region has 15 residues. V lost 3 bases and J 2 bases, leaving 10 bases between the germline ends. Germline-derived CDR1 and CDR2 are LNHDA and SQIVND (reference sequence). DNA of the CDR3: TGTGCCAGTAGTATTGGGCAGGGCACTAATGAAAAACTGTTTTTT. Amino acid sequence: CASSIGQGTNEKLFF.

The chain joins TRBV6-5 to TRBJ2-5, with a tentative D call TRBD1 (6 bases). CDR3 length: 13 residues. The germline gives CDR1 MNHEY, CDR2 SVGAGI. Trimming took 4 bases from V and 1 from J, leaving 7 bases between them. The CDR3 here is CASSWTVQETQYF. The CDR3 DNA reads as TGTGCCAGCAGTTGGACAGTCCAAGAGACCCAGTACTTC.

V usage is TRBV27 and J usage is TRBJ2-7; weak D call: TRBD1 (5 bases). The CDR3 consists of 14 residues. Trimming removed 5 bases from V and 6 bases from J, with 17 bases in between. Germline CDR1 reads MNHEY; CDR2 reads SMNVEV (reference sequence). In DNA, the CDR3 is TGTGCCAGCAGTCAAAGCAGGGTTCGAGGCGAGCAGTACTTC. Translation: CASSQSRVRGEQYF.

This clone came up a few times. The V gene is TRBV5-5, the J gene TRBJ1-2; possibly TRBD1 for D (5 bases). Looked up from germline, CDR1 is SGHKS and CDR2 is YYEKEE (reference sequence). CDR3 size: 13 residues. V was trimmed by 6 bases and J by 6 bases, leaving 15 bases between them. The CDR3 protein is CASKVGSGDGYTF. In nucleotides, the CDR3 is TGTGCCAGCAAGGTTGGGTCGGGGGATGGCTACACCTTC.

This rearrangement joins TRBV10-1 to TRBJ2-3, with D perhaps matching TRBD1 (5 bases). With 6 bases removed from V and 7 bases from J, the gap between germline ends came to 20 bases. The CDR3 runs 15 residues. Germline V lookup: CDR1 WNHNN, CDR2 SYGVQD (reference sequence). The CDR3 sequence is CASSENFGQTNTQYF. The CDR3 DNA is TGCGCCAGCAGCGAGAACTTTGGACAAACTAATACGCAGTATTTT.

CDR3 coding DNA: TGCAGCGTTGTGGGACTGCGGGCTTTCTTT. Protein: CSVVGLRAFF. The chain has TRBV29-1 and TRBJ1-1; possible D gene TRBD1, 5 bases. CDR1 is SQVTM, CDR2 ANQGSEA, per germline. Trimming stripped 4 bases from V and 11 bases from J, with 11 bases between. CDR3 length: 10 residues.

The chain joins TRBV7-2 to TRBJ2-3, with TRBD2 matching 9 bases. CDR3 size: 16 residues. Germline lookup yields CDR1 SGHTA and CDR2 FQGNSA. V lost 1 base, J lost 4 bases, and 6 bases stayed unmatched. The CDR3 nucleotides are TGTGCCAGCAGCTTAGGTAGCGGGAGTGGTGCAGATACGCAGTATTTT. Amino acid sequence: CASSLGSGSGADTQYF. Combining the CDR3 with reference TRBV7-2 and TRBJ2-3 gives the whole variable domain GAGVSQSPSNKVTEKGKDVELRCDPISGHTALYWYRQSLGQGLEFLIYFQGNSAPDKSGLPSDRFSAERTGGSVSTLTIQRTQQEDSAVYLCASSLGSGSGADTQYFGPGTRLTVL.

This chain uses TRBV27 with TRBJ2-2; tentatively, D is TRBD1 (8 bases). Germline-derived CDR1 and CDR2 are MNHEY and SMNVEV (reference sequence). This CDR3 is 17 amino acids long. The V end was cut by 3 bases, the J end by 0 bases, with 14 bases between. CDR3 in amino acids: CASSLLTGGANTGELFF. The CDR3 nucleotides are TGTGCCAGCAGTTTGCTTACAGGGGGGGCGAACACCGGGGAGCTGTTTTTT.